The clone carrying this TCR beta chain was found many times. The target antigen is unknown. Quantitative 5'-RACE with molecular barcodes was used to make the TCR beta libraries. Via MiXCR, TCRdb re-called the 5' RACE reads, giving one row per CDR3 protein. The table includes around 490,000 distinct CDR3 sequences, about 5% detected once. This specimen comes from a study of CD8 T cells in ankylosing spondylitis. Study outcomes and limitations: Disease-linked clones reportedly concentrated significantly in matched ankylosing spondylitis synovial fluid. Clones that were linked to disease were CD8+ and were relatively rare in peripheral blood. Earlier literature documents some of the motif variants in reactive arthritis synovial fluid and blood. Characteristic, it appeared, of ankylosing spondylitis blood was a TCR beta motif of roughly 8 highly homologous variants.

The CDR3 covers 15 residues. Trimming at V came to 2 bases and at J to 0 bases, leaving 1 base not matched to a gene. Germline V gene lookup returns CDR1 SGHTA and CDR2 FQGNSA. Sequenced input: blood, either unsorted or a sorted T cell fraction (not recorded which). V gene TRBV7-2 combines with J gene TRBJ2-7; 10 bases are shared with TRBD2. This TCR was sampled from a male donor with ankylosing spondylitis. This chain's CDR3 is CASSLTSGDSYEQYF. CDR3 DNA: TGTGCCAGCAGCTTAACTAGCGGGGACTCCTACGAGCAGTACTTC.